The 10 T cell receptor beta chains reported below all come from one sample, sequenced in a study of shared clonotypes between healthy human individuals. Sequencing used immunoSEQ multiplex PCR; TCRdb keeps in-frame clones, though not all of them. The table lists about 1.5 million clones, around 98% of them singletons, with 0.4% to 0.55% in the top ten. Sequenced material: naive CD4+ T cells sorted from blood. Subset meaning: CD45RA+ positively selected. The receptors shown here come from a young man in good health.

As to this clone: The same CDR3 can be traced to other DNA sequences in this sample. CDR3 region: CASSILSSGANVLTF. The CDR3 DNA is TGTGCCAGTAGTATATTAAGCTCTGGGGCCAACGTCCTGACTTTC. The V and J genes are TRBV19 and TRBJ2-6; D not certain. V lost 2 bases and J lost 0, with 5 bases in between. The CDR3 runs 15 residues. CDR1 and CDR2 from the germline V gene are LNHDA and SQIVND (reference sequence).

This chain links TRBV6-1 with TRBJ2-7; 7 positions agree with TRBD1. V lost 3 bases and J lost 6; bases outside the gene matches: 8. Per germline, CDR1 MNHNS and CDR2 SASEGT. This CDR3 comprises 14 residues. The DNA for the CDR3 is TGTGCCAGCAGTGATGTGGACAGGCTGCGCGAGCAGTACTTC. Its translation: CASSDVDRLREQYF.

The gene calls are TRBV5-1 and TRBJ1-5; D perhaps matches TRBD1 (6 bases). Germline V gives CDR1 SGHRS, CDR2 YFSETQ. Deletions cut 0 bases from V and 6 bases from J, with 16 bases between. The CDR3 length is 16 residues. The CDR3 DNA reads TGCGCCAGCAGCTTGGACCCACAGGGACTGGGTCAGCCCCAGCATTTT. Amino acids: CASSLDPQGLGQPQHF.

V usage is TRBV5-5 and J usage is TRBJ1-5, with D possibly being TRBD1 (6 bases). The germline V and J ends were trimmed by 1 base and 4 bases, with 15 bases remaining between them. Looked up from germline, CDR1 is SGHKS and CDR2 is YYEKEE (reference sequence). This CDR3 has 16 residues. The CDR3 loop reads CASSLLTGTPNQPQHF. The CDR3 DNA sequence: TGTGCCAGCAGCTTGCTGACGGGGACACCTAATCAGCCCCAGCATTTT.

V gene TRBV6-6 combines with J gene TRBJ2-6, with no clear D. CDR3 length: 15 residues. V was cut by 4 bases and J by 7 bases, with 14 bases left in between. Germline-derived CDR1 and CDR2 are MNHNY and SVGAGI (reference sequence). The CDR3 here is CASSWGFPLANVLTF. The DNA for the CDR3 is TGTGCCAGCAGTTGGGGTTTTCCTCTCGCCAACGTCCTGACTTTC.

This clone has just one count. This rearrangement joins TRBV9 to TRBJ2-2; TRBD2 matches at 8 bases. CDR3 length: 16 amino acids. Per the germline V gene, CDR1 is SGDLS and CDR2 is YYNGEE. V gave up 3 bases and J gave up 4 bases; unmatched junction bases: 8. The DNA of the CDR3 is TGTGCCAGCAGCGGGGGACTAGGGCGTCTCACCGGGGAGCTGTTTTTT. This translates into CASSGGLGRLTGELFF.

V is TRBV28 and J is TRBJ2-5, with TRBD2 as a possible D gene (6 bases). The CDR3 is 13 amino acids. Looked up from germline, CDR1 is MDHEN and CDR2 is SYDVKM. The germline V and J ends were trimmed by 7 bases and 4 bases, with 13 bases remaining between them. The CDR3 sequence: CASIYGRGETQYF. In DNA form, the CDR3 reads TGTGCCAGCATATACGGGAGAGGAGAGACCCAGTACTTC.

Worth noting for this clone: A read error may be the cause here, since a much bigger clone is one base away. The V call is TRBV6-1, the J call TRBJ2-1; the match to TRBD2 covers 12 bases. CDR3 length equals 15 residues. V was clipped by 5 bases and J by 4 bases; unmatched bases: 3. CDR1 is MNHNS, CDR2 SASEGT, per germline. CDR3 sequence: CASSSGLAGYNEQFF. In DNA, the CDR3 is TGTGCCAGCAGTTCCGGACTAGCGGGATACAATGAGCAGTTCTTC.

The chain recombines TRBV9 with TRBJ2-5, with 9 positions matching TRBD2. The CDR3 consists of 18 residues. Per germline, CDR1 SGDLS and CDR2 YYNGEE. J was trimmed by 1 base and V by 0 bases; bases with no gene match: 10. The CDR3 spells CASSVAGSSGNAQETQYF. For the CDR3, the DNA is TGTGCCAGCAGCGTAGCCGGGTCTAGCGGGAACGCCCAAGAGACCCAGTACTTC.

The chain is built from TRBV5-1 and TRBJ1-1; no clear D gene. This CDR3 has 15 residues. Germline CDR1 is SGHRS and CDR2 is YFSETQ. V lost 3 bases to trimming and J lost 4 bases, with 16 bases between them. CDR3 DNA sequence: TGCGCCAGCAGCTCAGAGCCCACGGGAAGCACTGAAGCTTTCTTT. Residues: CASSSEPTGSTEAFF.